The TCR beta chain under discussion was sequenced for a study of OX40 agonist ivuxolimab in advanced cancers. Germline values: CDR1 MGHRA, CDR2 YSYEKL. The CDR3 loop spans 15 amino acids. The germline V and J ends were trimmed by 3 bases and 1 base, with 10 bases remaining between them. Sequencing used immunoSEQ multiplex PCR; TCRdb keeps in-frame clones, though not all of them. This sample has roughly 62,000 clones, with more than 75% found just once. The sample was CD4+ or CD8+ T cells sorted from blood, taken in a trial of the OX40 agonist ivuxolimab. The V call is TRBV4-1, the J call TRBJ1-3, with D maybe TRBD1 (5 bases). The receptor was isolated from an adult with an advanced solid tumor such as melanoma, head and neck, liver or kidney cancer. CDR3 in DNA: TGCGCCAGCAGCCAGCGACAGATATCTGGAAACACCATATATTTT. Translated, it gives CASSQRQISGNTIYF.